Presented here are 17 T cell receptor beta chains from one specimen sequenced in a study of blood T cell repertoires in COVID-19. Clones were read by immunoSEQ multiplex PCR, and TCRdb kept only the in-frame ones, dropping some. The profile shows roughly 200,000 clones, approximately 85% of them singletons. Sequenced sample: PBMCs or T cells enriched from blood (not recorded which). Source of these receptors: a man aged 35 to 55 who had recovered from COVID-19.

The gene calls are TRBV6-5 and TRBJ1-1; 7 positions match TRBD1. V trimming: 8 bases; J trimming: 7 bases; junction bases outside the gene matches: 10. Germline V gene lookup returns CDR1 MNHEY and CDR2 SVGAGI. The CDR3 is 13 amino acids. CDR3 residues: CASFAQGFGEAFF. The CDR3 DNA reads TGTGCCAGCTTCGCACAGGGGTTCGGTGAAGCTTTCTTT.

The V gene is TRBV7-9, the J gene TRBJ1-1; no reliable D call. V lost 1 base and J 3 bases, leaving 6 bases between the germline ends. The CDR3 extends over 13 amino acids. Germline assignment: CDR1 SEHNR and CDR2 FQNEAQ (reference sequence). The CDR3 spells CASSLVVYTEAFF. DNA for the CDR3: TGTGCCAGCAGCTTAGTCGTTTACACTGAAGCTTTCTTT.

In nucleotides, the CDR3 is TGTGCCAGCAGTGAAGTAGCAGGGTCCTACGAGCAGTACTTC. Its protein product is CASSEVAGSYEQYF. V is TRBV6-1 and J is TRBJ2-7; TRBD1 might be the D (5 bases). Trimming took off 1 base at V and 1 base at J, with 8 bases between the two ends. Per germline, CDR1 MNHNS and CDR2 SASEGT. The CDR3 length is 14 residues.

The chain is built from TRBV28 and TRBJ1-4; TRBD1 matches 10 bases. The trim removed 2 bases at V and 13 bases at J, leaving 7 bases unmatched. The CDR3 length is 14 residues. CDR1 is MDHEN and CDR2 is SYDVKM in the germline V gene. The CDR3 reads CASSLPGQGGGLFF. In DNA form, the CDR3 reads TGTGCCAGCAGTTTACCAGGACAGGGGGGGGGACTGTTTTTT.

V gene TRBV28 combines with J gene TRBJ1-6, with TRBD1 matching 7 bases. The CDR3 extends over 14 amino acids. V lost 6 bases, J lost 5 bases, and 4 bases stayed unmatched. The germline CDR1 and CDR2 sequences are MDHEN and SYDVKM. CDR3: CASRPDRDNSPLHF. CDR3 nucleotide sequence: TGTGCCAGCAGGCCAGACAGGGATAATTCACCCCTCCACTTT.

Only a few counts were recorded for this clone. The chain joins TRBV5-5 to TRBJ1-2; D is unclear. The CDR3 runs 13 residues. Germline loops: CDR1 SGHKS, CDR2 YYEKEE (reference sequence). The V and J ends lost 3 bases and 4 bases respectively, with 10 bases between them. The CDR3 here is CASSSQLAYGYTF. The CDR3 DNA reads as TGTGCCAGCAGCTCTCAATTGGCCTATGGCTACACCTTC. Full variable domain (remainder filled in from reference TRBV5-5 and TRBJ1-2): DAGVTQSPTHLIKTRGQQVTLRCSPISGHKSVSWYQQVLGQGPQFIFQYYEKEERGRGNFPDRFSARQFPNYSSELNVNALLLGDSALYLCASSSQLAYGYTFGSGTRLTVV.

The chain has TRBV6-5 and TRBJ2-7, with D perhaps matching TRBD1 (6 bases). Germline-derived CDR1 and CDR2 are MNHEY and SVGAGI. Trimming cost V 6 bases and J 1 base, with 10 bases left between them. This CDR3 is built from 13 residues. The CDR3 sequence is CASRDRISYEQYF. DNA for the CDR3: TGTGCCAGCAGGGACAGAATTTCCTACGAGCAGTACTTC.

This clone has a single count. In nucleotides, the CDR3 is TGTGCCAGTAGTATAAATAGCGGGAGGCTCTACGAGCAGTACTTC. As protein: CASSINSGRLYEQYF. The V call is TRBV19, the J call TRBJ2-7; 10 bases are shared with TRBD2. Germline CDR1 and CDR2: LNHDA and SQIVND (reference sequence). V shed 2 bases, J shed 3 bases, and the junction held 4 bases outside the gene matches. The CDR3 covers 15 residues.

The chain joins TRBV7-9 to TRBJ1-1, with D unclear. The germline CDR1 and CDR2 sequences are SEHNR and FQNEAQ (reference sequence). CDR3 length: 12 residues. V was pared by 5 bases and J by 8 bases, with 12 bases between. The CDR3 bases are TGTGCCAGCAGCCGATTTTCGGGGGAAGCTTTCTTT. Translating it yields CASSRFSGEAFF.

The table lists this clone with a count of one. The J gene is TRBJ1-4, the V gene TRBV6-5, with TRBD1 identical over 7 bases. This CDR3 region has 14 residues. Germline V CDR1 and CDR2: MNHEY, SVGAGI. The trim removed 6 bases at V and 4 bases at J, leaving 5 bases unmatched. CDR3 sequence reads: CASREGQLNEKLFF. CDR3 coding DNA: TGTGCCAGCAGAGAGGGACAGCTTAATGAAAAACTGTTTTTT.

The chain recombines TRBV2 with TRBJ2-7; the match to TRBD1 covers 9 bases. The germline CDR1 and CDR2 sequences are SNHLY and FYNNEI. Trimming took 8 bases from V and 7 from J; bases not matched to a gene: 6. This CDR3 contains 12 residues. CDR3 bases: TGTGCCAGCGACAGGGGGTCGGTAGAGCAGTACTTC. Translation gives CASDRGSVEQYF.

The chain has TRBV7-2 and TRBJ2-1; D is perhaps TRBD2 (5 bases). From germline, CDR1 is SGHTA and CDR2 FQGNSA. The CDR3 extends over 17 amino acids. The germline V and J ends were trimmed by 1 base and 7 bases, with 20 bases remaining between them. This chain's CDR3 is CASSLDGEGPRLNEQFF. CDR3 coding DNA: TGTGCCAGCAGCTTAGACGGGGAAGGGCCCAGGCTGAATGAGCAGTTCTTC.

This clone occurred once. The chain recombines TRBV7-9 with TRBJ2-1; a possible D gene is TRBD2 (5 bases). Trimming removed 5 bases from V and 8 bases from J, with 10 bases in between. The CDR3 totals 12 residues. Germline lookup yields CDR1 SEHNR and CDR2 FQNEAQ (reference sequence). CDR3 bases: TGTGCCAGCAGCCCCGGGGATGATGAGCAGTTCTTC. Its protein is CASSPGDDEQFF.

The DNA of the CDR3 is TGTGCCAGTAGTTCAGGGGCTCAGCCCCAGCATTTT. Encoded protein: CASSSGAQPQHF. V usage is TRBV19 and J usage is TRBJ1-5, with D maybe TRBD1 (6 bases). The CDR3 contains 12 residues. The germline CDR1 and CDR2 sequences are LNHDA and SQIVND (reference sequence). V shed 5 bases and J shed 6 bases, with 8 bases lying between them.

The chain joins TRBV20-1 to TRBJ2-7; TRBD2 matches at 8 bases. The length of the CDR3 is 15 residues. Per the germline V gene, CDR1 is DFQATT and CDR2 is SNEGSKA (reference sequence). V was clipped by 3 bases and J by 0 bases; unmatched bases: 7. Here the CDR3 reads CSASDFTSGSYEQYF. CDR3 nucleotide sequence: TGCAGTGCTAGTGACTTCACTAGCGGCTCCTACGAGCAGTACTTC.

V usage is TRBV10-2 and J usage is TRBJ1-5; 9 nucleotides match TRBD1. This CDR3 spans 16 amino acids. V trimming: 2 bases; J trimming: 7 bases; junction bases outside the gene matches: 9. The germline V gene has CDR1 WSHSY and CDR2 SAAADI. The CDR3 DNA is TGCGCCAGCAGTGAGGATGGACAGGGGCGTAGACAGCCCCAGCATTTT. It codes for CASSEDGQGRRQPQHF.

The CDR3 nucleotides read TGTGCCTGGAGTGTAAAAGGACAGGGGGAATTTTTCAACCAAGCTTTCTTT. As protein: CAWSVKGQGEFFNQAFF. J is TRBJ1-1 and V is TRBV30, with TRBD1 identical over 10 bases. Germline V CDR1 and CDR2: GTSNPN, SVGIG (reference sequence). This CDR3 contains 17 residues. The trim removed 0 bases at V and 9 bases at J, leaving 16 bases unmatched.